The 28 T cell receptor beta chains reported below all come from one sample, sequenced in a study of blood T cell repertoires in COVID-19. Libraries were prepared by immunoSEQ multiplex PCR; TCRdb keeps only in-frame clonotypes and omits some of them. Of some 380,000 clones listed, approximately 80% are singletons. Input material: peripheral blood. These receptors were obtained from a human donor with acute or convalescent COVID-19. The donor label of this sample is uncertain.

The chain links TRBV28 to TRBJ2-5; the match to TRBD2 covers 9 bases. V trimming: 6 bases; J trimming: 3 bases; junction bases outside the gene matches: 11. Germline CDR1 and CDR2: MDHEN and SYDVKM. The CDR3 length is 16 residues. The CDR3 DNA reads TGTGCCAGCAGGTCCTGGGGGACTAGCCTTAAAGAGACCCAGTACTTC. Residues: CASRSWGTSLKETQYF.

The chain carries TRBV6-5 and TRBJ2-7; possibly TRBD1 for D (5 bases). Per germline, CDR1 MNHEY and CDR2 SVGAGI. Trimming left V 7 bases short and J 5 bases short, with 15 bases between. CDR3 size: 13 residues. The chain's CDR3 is CASKETVFDEQYF. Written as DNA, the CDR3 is TGTGCCAGCAAAGAGACAGTCTTCGACGAGCAGTACTTC.

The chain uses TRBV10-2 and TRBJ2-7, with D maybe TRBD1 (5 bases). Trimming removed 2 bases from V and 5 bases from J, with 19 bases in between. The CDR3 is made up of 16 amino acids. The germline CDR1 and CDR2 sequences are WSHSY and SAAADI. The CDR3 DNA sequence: TGCGCCAGCAGTGAGATAGGGGTGGACGGTGGACACGAGCAGTACTTC. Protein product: CASSEIGVDGGHEQYF.

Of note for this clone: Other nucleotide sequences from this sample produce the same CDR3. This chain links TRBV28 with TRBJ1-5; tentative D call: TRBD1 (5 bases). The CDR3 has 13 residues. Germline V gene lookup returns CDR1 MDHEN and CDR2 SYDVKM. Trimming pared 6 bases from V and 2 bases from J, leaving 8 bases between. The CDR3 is CASRAGGNQPQHF. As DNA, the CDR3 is TGTGCCAGCAGGGCGGGGGGCAATCAGCCCCAGCATTTT.

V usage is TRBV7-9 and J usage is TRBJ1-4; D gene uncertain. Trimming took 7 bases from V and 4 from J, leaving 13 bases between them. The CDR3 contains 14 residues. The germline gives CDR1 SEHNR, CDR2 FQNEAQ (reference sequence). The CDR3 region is CASIGGRNNEKLFF. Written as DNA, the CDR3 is TGTGCCAGCATTGGTGGGAGAAATAATGAAAAACTGTTTTTT.

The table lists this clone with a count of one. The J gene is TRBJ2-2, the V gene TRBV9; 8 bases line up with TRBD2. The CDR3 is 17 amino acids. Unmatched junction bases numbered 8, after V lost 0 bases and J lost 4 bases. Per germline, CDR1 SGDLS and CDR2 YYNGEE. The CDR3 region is CASSVASGGFPTGELFF. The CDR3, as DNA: TGTGCCAGCAGCGTAGCGAGCGGGGGCTTCCCCACCGGGGAGCTGTTTTTT.

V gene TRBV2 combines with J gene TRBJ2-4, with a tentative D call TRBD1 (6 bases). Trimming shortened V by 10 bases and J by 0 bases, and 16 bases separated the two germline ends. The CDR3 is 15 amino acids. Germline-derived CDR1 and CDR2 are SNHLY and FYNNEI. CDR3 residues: CATRGGNLAKNIQYF. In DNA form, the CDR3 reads TGTGCCACTAGAGGGGGTAACCTAGCCAAAAACATTCAGTACTTC.

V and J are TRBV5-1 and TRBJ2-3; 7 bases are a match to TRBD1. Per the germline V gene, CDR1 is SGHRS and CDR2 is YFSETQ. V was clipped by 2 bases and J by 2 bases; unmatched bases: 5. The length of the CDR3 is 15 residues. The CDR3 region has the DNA TGCGCCAGCAGCTTCCAGGGGGTCCACACAGATACGCAGTATTTT. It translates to CASSFQGVHTDTQYF.

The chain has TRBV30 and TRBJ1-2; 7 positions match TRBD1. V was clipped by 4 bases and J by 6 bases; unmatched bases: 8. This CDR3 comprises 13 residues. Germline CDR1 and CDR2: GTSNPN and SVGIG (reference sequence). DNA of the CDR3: TGTGCCTGGAACGAGGGGGCAGGCGATGGCTACACCTTC. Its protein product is CAWNEGAGDGYTF. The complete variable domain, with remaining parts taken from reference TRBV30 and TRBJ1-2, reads SQTIHQWPATLVQPVGSPLSLECTVEGTSNPNLYWYRQAAGRGLQLLFYSVGIGQISSEVPQNLSASRPQDRQFILSSKKLLLSDSGFYLCAWNEGAGDGYTFGSGTRLTVV.

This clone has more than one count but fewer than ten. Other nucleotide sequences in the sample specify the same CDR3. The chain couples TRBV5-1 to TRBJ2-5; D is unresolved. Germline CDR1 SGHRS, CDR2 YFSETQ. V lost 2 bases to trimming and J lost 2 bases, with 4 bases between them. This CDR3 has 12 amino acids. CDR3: CASSFGQETQYF. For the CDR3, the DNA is TGCGCCAGCAGCTTCGGGCAAGAGACCCAGTACTTC.

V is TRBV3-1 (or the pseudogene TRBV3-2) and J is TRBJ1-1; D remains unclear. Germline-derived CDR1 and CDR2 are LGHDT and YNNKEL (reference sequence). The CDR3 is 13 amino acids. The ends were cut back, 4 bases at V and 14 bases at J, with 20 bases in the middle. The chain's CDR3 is CASSPSPGLGAFF. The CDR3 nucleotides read TGTGCCAGCAGCCCCTCGCCGGGGTTGGGTGCGTTCTTT.

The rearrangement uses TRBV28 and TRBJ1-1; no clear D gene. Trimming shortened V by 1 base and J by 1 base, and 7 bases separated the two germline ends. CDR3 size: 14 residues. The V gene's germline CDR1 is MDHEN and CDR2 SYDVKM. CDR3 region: CASSLFAGNTEAFF. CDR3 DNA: TGTGCCAGCAGTTTATTCGCAGGGAACACTGAAGCTTTCTTT.

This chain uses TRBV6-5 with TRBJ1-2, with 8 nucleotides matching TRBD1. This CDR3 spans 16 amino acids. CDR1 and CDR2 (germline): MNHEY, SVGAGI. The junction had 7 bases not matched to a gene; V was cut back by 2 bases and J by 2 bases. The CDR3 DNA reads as TGTGCCAGCAGTTACCAAGGACAGGGATTAAACTATGGCTACACCTTC. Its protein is CASSYQGQGLNYGYTF.

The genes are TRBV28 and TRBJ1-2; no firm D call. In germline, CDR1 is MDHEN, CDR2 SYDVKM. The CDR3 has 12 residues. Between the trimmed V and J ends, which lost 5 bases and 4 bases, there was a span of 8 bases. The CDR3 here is CASSAGFYGYTF. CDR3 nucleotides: TGTGCCAGCAGTGCAGGATTCTATGGCTACACCTTC.

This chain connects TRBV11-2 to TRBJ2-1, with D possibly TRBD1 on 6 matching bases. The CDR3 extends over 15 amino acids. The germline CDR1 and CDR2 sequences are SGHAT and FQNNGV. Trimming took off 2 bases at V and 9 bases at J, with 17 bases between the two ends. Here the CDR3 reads CASSLLPVGAGEQFF. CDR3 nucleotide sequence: TGTGCCAGCAGCTTACTCCCGGTGGGGGCGGGTGAGCAGTTCTTC.

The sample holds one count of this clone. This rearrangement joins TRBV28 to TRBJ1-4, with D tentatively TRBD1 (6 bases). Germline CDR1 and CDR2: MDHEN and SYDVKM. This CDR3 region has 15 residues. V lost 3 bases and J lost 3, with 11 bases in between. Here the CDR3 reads CASSFGGAPNEKLFF. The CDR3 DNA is TGTGCCAGCAGTTTCGGGGGGGCCCCTAATGAAAAACTGTTTTTT.

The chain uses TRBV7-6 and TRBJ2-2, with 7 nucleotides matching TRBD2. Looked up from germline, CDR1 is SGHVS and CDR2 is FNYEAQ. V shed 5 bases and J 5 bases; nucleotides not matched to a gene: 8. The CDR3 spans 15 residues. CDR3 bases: TGTGCCAGCAGCATGCCCGGAGCGGGAACCGGGGAGCTGTTTTTT. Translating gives CASSMPGAGTGELFF.

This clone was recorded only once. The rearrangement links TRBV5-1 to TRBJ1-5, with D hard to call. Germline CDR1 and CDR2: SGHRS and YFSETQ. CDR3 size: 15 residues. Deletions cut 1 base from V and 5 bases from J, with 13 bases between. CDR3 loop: CASSLLGWSDQPQHF. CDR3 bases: TGCGCCAGCAGCTTGCTCGGGTGGAGCGATCAGCCCCAGCATTTT.

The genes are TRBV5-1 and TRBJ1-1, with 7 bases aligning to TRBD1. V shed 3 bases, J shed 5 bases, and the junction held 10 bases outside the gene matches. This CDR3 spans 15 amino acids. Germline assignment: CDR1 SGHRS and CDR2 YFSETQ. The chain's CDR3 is CASSSTRGGLTEAFF. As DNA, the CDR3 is TGCGCCAGCAGCTCGACCAGAGGGGGCTTAACTGAAGCTTTCTTT. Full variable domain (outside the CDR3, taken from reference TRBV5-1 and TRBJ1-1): KAGVTQTPRYLIKTRGQQVTLSCSPISGHRSVSWYQQTPGQGLQFLFEYFSETQRNKGNFPGRFSGRQFSNSRSEMNVSTLELGDSALYLCASSSTRGGLTEAFFGQGTRLTVV.

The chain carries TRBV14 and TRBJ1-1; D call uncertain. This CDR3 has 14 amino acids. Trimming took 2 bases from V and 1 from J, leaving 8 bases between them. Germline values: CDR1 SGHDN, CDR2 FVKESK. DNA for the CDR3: TGTGCCAGCAGCCAACTCTACGGGAACACTGAAGCTTTCTTT. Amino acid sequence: CASSQLYGNTEAFF. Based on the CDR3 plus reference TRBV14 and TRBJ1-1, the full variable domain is EAGVTQFPSHSVIEKGQTVTLRCDPISGHDNLYWYRRVMGKEIKFLLHFVKESKQDESGMPNNRFLAERTGGTYSTLKVQPAELEDSGVYFCASSQLYGNTEAFFGQGTRLTVV.

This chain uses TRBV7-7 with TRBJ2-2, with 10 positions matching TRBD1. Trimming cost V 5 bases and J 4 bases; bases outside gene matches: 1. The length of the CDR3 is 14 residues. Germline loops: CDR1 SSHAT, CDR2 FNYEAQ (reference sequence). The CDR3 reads CASSRTGGTGELFF. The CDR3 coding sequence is TGTGCCAGCAGCAGGACAGGGGGCACCGGGGAGCTGTTTTTT.

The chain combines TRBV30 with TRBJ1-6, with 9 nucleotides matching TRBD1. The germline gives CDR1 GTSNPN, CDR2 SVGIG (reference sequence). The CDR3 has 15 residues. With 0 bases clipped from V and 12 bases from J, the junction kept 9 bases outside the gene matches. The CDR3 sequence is CAWSVIQGARKPLHF. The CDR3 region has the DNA TGTGCCTGGAGTGTTATACAGGGGGCGCGAAAACCCCTCCACTTT.

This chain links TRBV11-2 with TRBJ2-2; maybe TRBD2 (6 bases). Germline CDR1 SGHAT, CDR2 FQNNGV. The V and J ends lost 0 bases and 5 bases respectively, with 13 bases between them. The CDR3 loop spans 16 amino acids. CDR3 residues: CASSLEAGTLTGELFF. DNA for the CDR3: TGTGCCAGCAGCTTAGAGGCGGGGACCCTAACCGGGGAGCTGTTTTTT.

CDR3 residues: CASIPRDRTGMDEQFF. CDR3 nucleotide sequence: TGTGCCAGCATTCCTCGGGACAGGACAGGGATGGATGAGCAGTTCTTC. The chain has TRBV27 and TRBJ2-1; 8 bases are a match to TRBD1. Losses at the gene ends were 7 bases for V and 8 bases for J; bases not matched to a gene: 16. CDR3 length: 16 residues. Germline values: CDR1 MNHEY, CDR2 SMNVEV (reference sequence).

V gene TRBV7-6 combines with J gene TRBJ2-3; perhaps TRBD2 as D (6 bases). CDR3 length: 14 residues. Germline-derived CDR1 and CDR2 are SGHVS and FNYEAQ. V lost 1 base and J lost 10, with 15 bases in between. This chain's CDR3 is CASSLGAGTQAQYF. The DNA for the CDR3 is TGTGCCAGCAGCTTAGGGGCTGGGACTCAGGCGCAGTATTTT.

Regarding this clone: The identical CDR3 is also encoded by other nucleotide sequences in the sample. This chain's CDR3 is CASSQGGYEQYF. In DNA, the CDR3 is TGTGCCAGTAGCCAGGGAGGCTACGAGCAGTACTTC. The chain combines TRBV19 with TRBJ2-7, with D maybe TRBD2 (6 bases). This CDR3 has 12 amino acids. Germline V gene sequence: CDR1 LNHDA, CDR2 SQIVND (reference sequence). V dropped 6 bases and J dropped 3 bases, with 9 bases sitting between them.

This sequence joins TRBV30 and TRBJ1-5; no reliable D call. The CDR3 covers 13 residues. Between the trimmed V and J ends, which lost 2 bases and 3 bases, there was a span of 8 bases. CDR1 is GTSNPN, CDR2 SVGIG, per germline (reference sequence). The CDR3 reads CAWSNGLNQPQHF. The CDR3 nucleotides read TGTGCCTGGAGTAACGGACTCAATCAGCCCCAGCATTTT.

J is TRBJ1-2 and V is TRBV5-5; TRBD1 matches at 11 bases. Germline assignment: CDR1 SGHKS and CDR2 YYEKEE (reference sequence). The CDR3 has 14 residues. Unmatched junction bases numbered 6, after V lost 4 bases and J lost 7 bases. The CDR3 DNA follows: TGTGCCAGCAGCCAGGGGGGACAGGGGGTTGGCTACACCTTC. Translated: CASSQGGQGVGYTF.